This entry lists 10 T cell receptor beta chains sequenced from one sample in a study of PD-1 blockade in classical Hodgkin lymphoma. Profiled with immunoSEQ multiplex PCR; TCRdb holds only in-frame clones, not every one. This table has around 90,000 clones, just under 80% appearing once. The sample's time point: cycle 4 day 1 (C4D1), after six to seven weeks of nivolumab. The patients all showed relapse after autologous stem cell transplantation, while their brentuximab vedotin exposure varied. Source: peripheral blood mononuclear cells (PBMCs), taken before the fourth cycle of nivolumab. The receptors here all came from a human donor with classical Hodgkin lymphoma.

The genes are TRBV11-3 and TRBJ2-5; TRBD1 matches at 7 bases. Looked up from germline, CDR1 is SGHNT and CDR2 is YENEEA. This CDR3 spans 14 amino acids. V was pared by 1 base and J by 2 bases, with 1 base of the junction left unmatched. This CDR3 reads CASSLGTGQETQYF. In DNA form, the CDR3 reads TGTGCCAGCAGCTTAGGGACAGGACAAGAGACCCAGTACTTC.

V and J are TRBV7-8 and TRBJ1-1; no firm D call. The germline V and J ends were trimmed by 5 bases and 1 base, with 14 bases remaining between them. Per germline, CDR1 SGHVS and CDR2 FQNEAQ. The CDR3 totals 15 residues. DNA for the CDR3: TGTGCCAGCAGCGTAGTCGCACGGGGGAACACTGAAGCTTTCTTT. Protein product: CASSVVARGNTEAFF.

Here the CDR3 DNA reads TGTGCCAGTAGTATCGACAGGGGCTTAACGAGCTCCTATAATTCACCCCTCCACTTT. Amino acids: CASSIDRGLTSSYNSPLHF. The chain uses TRBV19 and TRBJ1-6; TRBD1 aligns across 8 bases. Germline trimming cut 3 bases from V and 0 bases from J; bases unmatched to any gene: 10. Germline CDR1 is LNHDA and CDR2 is SQIVND (reference sequence). This CDR3 has 19 amino acids.

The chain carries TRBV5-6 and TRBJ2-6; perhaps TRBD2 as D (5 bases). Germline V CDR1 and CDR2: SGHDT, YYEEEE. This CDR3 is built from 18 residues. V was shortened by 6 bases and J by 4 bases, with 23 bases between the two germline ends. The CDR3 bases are TGTGCCAGCACCACTGGCCGCGGGCGGCTTCCCGGGGCCAACGTCCTGACTTTC. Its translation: CASTTGRGRLPGANVLTF.

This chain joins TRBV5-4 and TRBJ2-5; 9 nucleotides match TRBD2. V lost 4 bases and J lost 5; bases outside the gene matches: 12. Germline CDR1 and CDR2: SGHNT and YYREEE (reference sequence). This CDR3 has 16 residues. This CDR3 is CASSLGASGNWETQYF. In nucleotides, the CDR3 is TGTGCCAGCAGCCTTGGGGCTAGCGGGAACTGGGAGACCCAGTACTTC.

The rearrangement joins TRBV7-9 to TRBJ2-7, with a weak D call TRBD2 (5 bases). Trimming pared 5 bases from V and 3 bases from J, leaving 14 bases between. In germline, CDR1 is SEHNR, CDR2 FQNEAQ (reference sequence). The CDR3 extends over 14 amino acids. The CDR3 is CASSKVEGLYEQYF. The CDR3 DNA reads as TGTGCCAGCAGCAAGGTAGAAGGACTCTACGAGCAGTACTTC.

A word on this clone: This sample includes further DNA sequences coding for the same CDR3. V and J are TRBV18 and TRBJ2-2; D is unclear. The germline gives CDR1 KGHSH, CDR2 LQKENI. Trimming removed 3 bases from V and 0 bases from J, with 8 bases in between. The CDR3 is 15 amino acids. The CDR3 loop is CASSPLRTNTGELFF. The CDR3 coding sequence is TGTGCCAGCTCACCTCTCCGCACGAACACCGGGGAGCTGTTTTTT.

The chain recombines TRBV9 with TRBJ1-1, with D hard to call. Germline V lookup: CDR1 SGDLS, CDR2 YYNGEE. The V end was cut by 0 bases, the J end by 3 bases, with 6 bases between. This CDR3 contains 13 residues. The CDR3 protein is CASSVVSDTEAFF. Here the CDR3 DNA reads TGTGCCAGCAGCGTAGTGTCGGACACTGAAGCTTTCTTT.

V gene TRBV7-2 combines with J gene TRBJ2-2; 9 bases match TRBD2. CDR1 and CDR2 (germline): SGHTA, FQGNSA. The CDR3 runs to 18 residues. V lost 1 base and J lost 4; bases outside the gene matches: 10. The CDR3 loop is CASSLVGGRGGRTGELFF. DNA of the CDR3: TGTGCCAGCAGCTTAGTAGGCGGGCGGGGGGGCCGCACCGGGGAGCTGTTTTTT.

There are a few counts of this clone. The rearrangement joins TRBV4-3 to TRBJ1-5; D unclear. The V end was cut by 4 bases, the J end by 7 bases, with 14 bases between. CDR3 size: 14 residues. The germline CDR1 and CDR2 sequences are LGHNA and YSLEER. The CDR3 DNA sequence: TGCGCCAGCAGCCTTTCGTTGGACGGGCAGCCCCAGCATTTT. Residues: CASSLSLDGQPQHF.